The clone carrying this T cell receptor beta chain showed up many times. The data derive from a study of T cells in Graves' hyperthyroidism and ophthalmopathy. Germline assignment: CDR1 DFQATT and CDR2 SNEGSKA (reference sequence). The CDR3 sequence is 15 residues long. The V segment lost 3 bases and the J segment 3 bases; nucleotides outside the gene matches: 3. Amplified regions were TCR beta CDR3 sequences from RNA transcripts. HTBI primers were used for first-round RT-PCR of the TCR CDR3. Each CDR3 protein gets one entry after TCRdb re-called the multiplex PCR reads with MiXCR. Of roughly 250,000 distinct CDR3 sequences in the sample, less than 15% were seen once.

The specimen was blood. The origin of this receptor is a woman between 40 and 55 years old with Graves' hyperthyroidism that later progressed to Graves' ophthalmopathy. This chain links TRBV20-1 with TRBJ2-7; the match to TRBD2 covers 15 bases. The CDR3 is CSASQGLAGGYEQYF. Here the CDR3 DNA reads TGCAGTGCTAGTCAGGGACTAGCGGGAGGCTACGAGCAGTACTTC.